These T cell receptor beta chains were read from a single sample in a study of T cell repertoires in cytomegalovirus infection. TCRdb redid the calling of the reads with MiXCR, one entry per CDR3 protein. The table has 750,000 to 900,000 distinct CDR3 sequences, 25% to 30% seen once. Their recognized antigens are unknown. The sequencing used cultured CD8+ T cells from PBMCs, collected from culture after CMV antigen stimulation. The receptor source for this set is a human donor in good health (CMV status not recorded). Some clones in this sample may be carry-over from other donors' samples. Both conserved end residues are part of each CDR3. A D gene is named only where the DNA matches it firmly. Size is stated for part of the rows, as once, few or many counts, or as a class when the clone is expanded.

CDR3 protein	CDR3 DNA	D gene	V gene	J gene	clone size
CASTGQRVMNTEAFF	TGTGCCAGTACGGGACAGCGTGTAATGAACACTGAAGCTTTCTTT	TRBD1	TRBV19	TRBJ1-1	once
CASSLGGGMSGNQPQHF	TGTGCCAGCAGCTTAGGAGGCGGGATGTCGGGCAATCAGCCCCAGCATTTT	NA	TRBV7-2	TRBJ1-5	once
CASRPRVNTEAFF	TGTGCCAGCAGGCCGAGGGTGAACACTGAAGCTTTCTTT	NA	TRBV7-9	TRBJ1-1	NA
CAIGARSFPQETQYF	TGTGCCATAGGGGCCCGGTCTTTTCCCCAAGAGACCCAGTACTTC	NA	TRBV28	TRBJ2-5	NA
CASSLGYAGRLNSPLHF	TGTGCCAGCAGCTTGGGCTACGCGGGACGGCTTAATTCACCCCTCCACTTT	NA	TRBV5-6	TRBJ1-6	many
CASRLRFLDGYTF	TGCGCCAGCAGGCTAAGGTTCTTGGATGGCTACACCTTC	NA	TRBV5-1	TRBJ1-2	NA
CASSWVLAGDQETQYF	TGTGCCAGCAGCTGGGTGCTAGCGGGGGACCAAGAGACCCAGTACTTC	TRBD2	TRBV7-2	TRBJ2-5	many
CASSTGGRRGEKLFF	TGTGCCAGCAGCACAGGGGGCCGCAGGGGAGAAAAACTGTTTTTT	TRBD1	TRBV7-9	TRBJ1-4	few
CASSFLGDYGYTF	TGTGCCAGCAGCTTTTTGGGAGACTATGGCTACACCTTC	NA	TRBV7-6	TRBJ1-2	many
CASHVGGLSYNEQFF	TGTGCCAGCCACGTGGGGGGCCTCTCTTACAATGAGCAGTTCTTC	NA	TRBV19	TRBJ2-1	NA
CASSYSLWGLTNTGELFF	TGTGCCAGCAGTTACTCACTCTGGGGACTAACGAACACCGGGGAGCTGTTTTTT	TRBD2	TRBV6-5	TRBJ2-2	many
CASSVPGARVQFF	TGTGCCAGCAGTGTTCCGGGGGCGAGAGTGCAGTTCTTC	NA	TRBV2	TRBJ2-1	many
CASSEPTGGYGYTF	TGTGCCAGCAGTGAACCCACAGGGGGCTATGGCTACACCTTC	TRBD1	TRBV6-1	TRBJ1-2	few
CATHGGQKNTGELFF	TGTGCCACTCACGGGGGGCAGAAGAACACCGGGGAGCTGTTTTTT	NA	TRBV6-2/TRBV6-3	TRBJ2-2	few
CASSLDGTGVANTEAFF	TGTGCCAGCAGCTTAGACGGGACAGGGGTCGCGAACACTGAAGCTTTCTTT	TRBD1	TRBV7-2	TRBJ1-1	many
CASSQDWAGSGNTIYF	TGCGCCAGCAGCCAAGATTGGGCAGGTTCTGGAAACACCATATATTTT	NA	TRBV4-3	TRBJ1-3	few
CASSLDFLSYEQYF	TGTGCCAGCAGCTTAGATTTCCTCTCCTACGAGCAGTACTTC	NA	TRBV7-9	TRBJ2-7	few
CASSIDTRNQPQHF	TGTGCCAGCAGCATCGACACTCGCAATCAGCCCCAGCATTTT	NA	TRBV9	TRBJ1-5	once
CASSLSRGPNTEAFF	TGTGCCAGCAGCTTATCAAGGGGTCCAAACACTGAAGCTTTCTTT	NA	TRBV5-4	TRBJ1-1	NA